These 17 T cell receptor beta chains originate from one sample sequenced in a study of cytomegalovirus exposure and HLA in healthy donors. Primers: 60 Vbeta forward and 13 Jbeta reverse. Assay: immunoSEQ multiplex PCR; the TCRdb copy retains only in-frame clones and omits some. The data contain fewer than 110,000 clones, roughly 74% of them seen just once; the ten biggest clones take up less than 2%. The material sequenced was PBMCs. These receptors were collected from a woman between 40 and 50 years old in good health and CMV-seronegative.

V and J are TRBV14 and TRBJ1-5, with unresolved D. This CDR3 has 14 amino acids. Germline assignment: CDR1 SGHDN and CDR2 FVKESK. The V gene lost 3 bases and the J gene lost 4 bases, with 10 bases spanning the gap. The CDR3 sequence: CASSHPGSNQPQHF. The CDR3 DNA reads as TGTGCCAGCAGCCACCCAGGCTCTAATCAGCCCCAGCATTTT.

The CDR3 loop is CAWSVFDRGQEKLFF. DNA of the CDR3: TGTGCCTGGAGTGTCTTCGACAGGGGGCAGGAAAAACTGTTTTTT. J is TRBJ1-4 and V is TRBV30, with 10 bases that match TRBD1. Germline values: CDR1 GTSNPN, CDR2 SVGIG (reference sequence). With V trimmed by 0 bases and J by 8 bases, 6 bases remained unmatched. The CDR3 covers 15 residues.

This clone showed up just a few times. The CDR3, as DNA: TGCGCCAGCAGCTTGGGACAGGGGGCAGGAGAGACCCAGTACTTC. It translates to CASSLGQGAGETQYF. The chain couples TRBV5-1 to TRBJ2-5; 10 positions agree with TRBD1. CDR1 and CDR2 from the germline V gene are SGHRS and YFSETQ. The CDR3 is 15 amino acids. J lost 4 bases, V lost 0 bases, and 3 bases had no gene match.

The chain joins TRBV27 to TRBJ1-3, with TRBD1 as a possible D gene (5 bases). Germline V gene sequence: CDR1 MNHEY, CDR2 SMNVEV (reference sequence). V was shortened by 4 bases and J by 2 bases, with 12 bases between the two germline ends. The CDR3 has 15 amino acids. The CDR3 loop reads CASSSAGGAGNTIYF. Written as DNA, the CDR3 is TGTGCCAGCAGTTCCGCCGGGGGGGCTGGAAACACCATATATTTT.

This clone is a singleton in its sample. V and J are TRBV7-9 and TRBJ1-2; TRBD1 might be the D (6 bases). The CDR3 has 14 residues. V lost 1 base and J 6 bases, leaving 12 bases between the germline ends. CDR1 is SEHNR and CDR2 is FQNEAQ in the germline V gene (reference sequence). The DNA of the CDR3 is TGTGCCAGCAGCTTAGACACAGGGATGCATGGCTACACCTTC. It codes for CASSLDTGMHGYTF.

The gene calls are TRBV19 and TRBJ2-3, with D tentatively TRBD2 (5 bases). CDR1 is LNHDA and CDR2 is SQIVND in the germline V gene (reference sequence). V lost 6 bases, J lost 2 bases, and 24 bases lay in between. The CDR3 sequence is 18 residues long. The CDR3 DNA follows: TGTGCCAGTAGGGGCCGAGACCGCACAAGACGGGACACAGATACGCAGTATTTT. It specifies CASRGRDRTRRDTDTQYF.

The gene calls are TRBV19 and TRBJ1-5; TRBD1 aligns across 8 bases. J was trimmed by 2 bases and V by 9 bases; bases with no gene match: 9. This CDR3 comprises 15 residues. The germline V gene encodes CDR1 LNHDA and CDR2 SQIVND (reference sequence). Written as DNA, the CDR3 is TGTGCCAGCAGAACCAGGGGGCTGGGCAATCAGCCCCAGCATTTT. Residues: CASRTRGLGNQPQHF.

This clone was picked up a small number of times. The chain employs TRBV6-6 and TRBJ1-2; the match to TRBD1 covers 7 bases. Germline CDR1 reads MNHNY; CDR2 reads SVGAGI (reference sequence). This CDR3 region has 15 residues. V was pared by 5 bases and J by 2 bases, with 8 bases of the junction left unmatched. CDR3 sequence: CASSNSDRANYGYTF. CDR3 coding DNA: TGTGCCAGCAGTAATTCCGACAGGGCCAACTATGGCTACACCTTC.

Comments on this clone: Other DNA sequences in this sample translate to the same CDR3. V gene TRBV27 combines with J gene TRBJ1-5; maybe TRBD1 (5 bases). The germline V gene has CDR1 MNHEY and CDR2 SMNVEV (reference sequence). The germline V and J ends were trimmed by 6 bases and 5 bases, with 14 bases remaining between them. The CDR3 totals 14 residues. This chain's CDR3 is CASSLQGTHQPQHF. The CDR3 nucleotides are TGTGCCAGCAGCCTCCAGGGTACCCATCAGCCCCAGCATTTT.

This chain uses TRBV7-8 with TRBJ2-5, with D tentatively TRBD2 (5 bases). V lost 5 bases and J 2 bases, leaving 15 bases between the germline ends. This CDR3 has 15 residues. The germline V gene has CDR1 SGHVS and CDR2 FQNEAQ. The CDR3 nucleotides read TGTGCCAGCAGCCGGACTCTCGGGGTACAAGAGACCCAGTACTTC. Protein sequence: CASSRTLGVQETQYF.

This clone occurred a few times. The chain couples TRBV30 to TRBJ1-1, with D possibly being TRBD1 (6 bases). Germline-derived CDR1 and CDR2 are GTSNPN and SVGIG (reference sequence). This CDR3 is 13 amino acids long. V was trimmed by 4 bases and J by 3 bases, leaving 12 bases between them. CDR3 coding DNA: TGTGCCTGGACCTTGACAGGAGACACTGAAGCTTTCTTT. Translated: CAWTLTGDTEAFF.

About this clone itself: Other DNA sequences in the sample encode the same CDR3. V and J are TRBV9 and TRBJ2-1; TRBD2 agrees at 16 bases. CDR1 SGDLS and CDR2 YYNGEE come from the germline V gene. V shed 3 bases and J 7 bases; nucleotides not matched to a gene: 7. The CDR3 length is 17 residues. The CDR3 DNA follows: TGTGCCAGCAGCGGATCCGGGACTAGCGGGGGGGCGAATGAGCAGTTCTTC. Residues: CASSGSGTSGGANEQFF. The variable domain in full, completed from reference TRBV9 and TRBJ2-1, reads DSGVTQTPKHLITATGQRVTLRCSPRSGDLSVYWYQQSLDQGLQFLIQYYNGEERAKGNILERFSAQQFPDLHSELNLSSLELGDSALYFCASSGSGTSGGANEQFFGPGTRLTVL.

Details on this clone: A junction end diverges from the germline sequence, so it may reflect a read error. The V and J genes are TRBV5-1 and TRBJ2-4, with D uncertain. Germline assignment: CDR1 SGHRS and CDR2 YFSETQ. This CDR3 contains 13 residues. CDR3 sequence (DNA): TGCGCCAGCAGCTTGGCCGGCCGGGTTCAGTTACACTTC. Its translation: CASSLAGRVQLHF. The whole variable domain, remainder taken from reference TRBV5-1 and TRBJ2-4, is KAGVTQTPRYLIKTRGQQVTLSCSPISGHRSVSWYQQTPGQGLQFLFEYFSETQRNKGNFPGRFSGRQFSNSRSEMNVSTLELGDSALYLCASSLAGRVQLHFGAGTRLSVL.

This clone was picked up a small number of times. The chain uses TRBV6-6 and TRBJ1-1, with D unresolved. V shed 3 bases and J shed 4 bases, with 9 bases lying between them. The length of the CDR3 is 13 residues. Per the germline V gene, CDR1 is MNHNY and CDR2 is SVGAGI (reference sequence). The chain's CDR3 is CASSYRLVTEAFF. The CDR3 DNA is TGTGCCAGCAGTTATCGGTTGGTCACTGAAGCTTTCTTT.

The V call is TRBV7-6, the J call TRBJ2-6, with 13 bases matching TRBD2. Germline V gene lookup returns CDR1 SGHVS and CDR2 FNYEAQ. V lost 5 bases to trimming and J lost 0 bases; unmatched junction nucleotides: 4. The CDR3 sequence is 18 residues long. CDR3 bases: TGTGCCAGCAGCCCCTGGACTAGCGGGGGCTCTGGGGCCAACGTCCTGACTTTC. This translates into CASSPWTSGGSGANVLTF.

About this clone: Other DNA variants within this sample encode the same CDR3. CDR3 coding DNA: TGTGCCAGTAGCCGGGACTATCTAGCGGCAACCTACGAGCAGTACTTC. Translating it yields CASSRDYLAATYEQYF. V gene TRBV19 combines with J gene TRBJ2-7; 7 bases match TRBD2. Germline values: CDR1 LNHDA, CDR2 SQIVND (reference sequence). V trimming: 6 bases; J trimming: 2 bases; junction bases outside the gene matches: 13. The length of the CDR3 is 16 residues.

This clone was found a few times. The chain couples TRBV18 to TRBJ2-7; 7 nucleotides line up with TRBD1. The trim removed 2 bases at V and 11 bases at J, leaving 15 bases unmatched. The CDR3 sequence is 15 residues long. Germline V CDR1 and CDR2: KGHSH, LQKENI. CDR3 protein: CASSPVDATGQPEYF. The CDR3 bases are TGTGCCAGCTCACCAGTCGACGCGACAGGGCAGCCCGAGTACTTC.